Below, 24 T cell receptor beta chains from the same sample are listed, as sequenced in a study of CD8 T cells in ankylosing spondylitis. In TCRdb, the 5' RACE reads were re-called with MiXCR into one record per CDR3 protein. The table shows about 42,000 distinct CDR3 sequences, with 3% to 4.5% occurring only once. The sequenced sample consisted of blood, either unsorted or a sorted T cell fraction (not recorded which). These receptors were collected from a female donor with ankylosing spondylitis or in good health (not recorded which).

This clonotype has at least ten counts. This rearrangement joins TRBV12-3 or TRBV12-4 to TRBJ1-3; TRBD1 matches 7 bases. The CDR3 consists of 19 residues. The V and J ends lost 3 bases and 0 bases, in that order; junction bases with no gene match: 14. The CDR3 is CASSFLGIADRPSGNTIYF. The CDR3 DNA reads TGTGCCAGCAGTTTTTTGGGGATCGCGGACAGGCCCTCTGGAAACACCATATATTTT.

This clonotype was counted ten times or more. V usage is TRBV9 and J usage is TRBJ1-6; tentatively, D is TRBD1 (6 bases). The CDR3 totals 16 residues. Per germline, CDR1 SGDLS and CDR2 YYNGEE. V lost 0 bases to trimming and J lost 6 bases, with 13 bases between them. The CDR3 coding sequence is TGTGCCAGCAGCGTAGGTGAAGGGGGAGGTAATTCACCCCTCCACTTT. Translation: CASSVGEGGGNSPLHF.

This clonotype was found many times. The V gene is TRBV9, the J gene TRBJ1-6; no clear D. Trimming left V 0 bases short and J 7 bases short, with 8 bases between. The CDR3 extends over 14 amino acids. CDR1 is SGDLS, CDR2 YYNGEE, per germline. The CDR3 sequence: CASSVAGRNSPLHF. The CDR3 DNA reads TGTGCCAGCAGCGTAGCCGGCCGGAATTCACCCCTCCACTTT.

By frequency in the sample, this clonotype is medium-sized (0.01 to 0.1%). This chain connects TRBV9 to TRBJ1-2, with a possible D match to TRBD1 (6 bases). V gave up 0 bases and J gave up 4 bases, with 16 bases separating them. The length of the CDR3 is 16 residues. Per germline, CDR1 SGDLS and CDR2 YYNGEE. The DNA of the CDR3 is TGTGCCAGCAGCGTAGATGGGACAACTACTTCCTATGGCTACACCTTC. It codes for CASSVDGTTTSYGYTF.

This clonotype appeared many times. This chain joins TRBV9 and TRBJ1-3; no firm D call. The CDR3 runs to 16 residues. Germline V gene sequence: CDR1 SGDLS, CDR2 YYNGEE. V dropped 4 bases and J dropped 4 bases, with 18 bases sitting between them. The CDR3 coding sequence is TGTGCCAGCAGCTCTCAGCTCATGGGTTCCGGAAACACCATATATTTT. Amino acid sequence: CASSSQLMGSGNTIYF.

This clonotype was seen at least ten times. This rearrangement joins TRBV9 to TRBJ2-7; D possibly corresponds to TRBD1 (6 bases). V lost 0 bases, J lost 4 bases, and 11 bases lay in between. The CDR3 is 14 residues long. From germline, CDR1 is SGDLS and CDR2 YYNGEE. This CDR3 is CASSVGWGPYEQYF. The CDR3 DNA sequence: TGTGCCAGCAGCGTAGGATGGGGGCCTTACGAGCAGTACTTC.

This clonotype was detected many times. The J gene is TRBJ1-1, the V gene TRBV9, with a weak D call TRBD1 (6 bases). Deletions cut 0 bases from V and 1 base from J, with 13 bases between. Germline V CDR1 and CDR2: SGDLS, YYNGEE. The CDR3 consists of 16 residues. The CDR3 reads CASSVEGGGRNTEAFF. The CDR3, as DNA: TGTGCCAGCAGCGTAGAGGGGGGGGGTCGGAACACTGAAGCTTTCTTT.

This clonotype was detected ten times or more. The rearrangement joins TRBV9 to TRBJ2-2; a weak D match, TRBD1 (5 bases). CDR1 is SGDLS and CDR2 is YYNGEE in the germline V gene. V shed 6 bases and J shed 5 bases, with 14 bases lying between them. The CDR3 contains 14 residues. CDR3 region: CASNRGMLTGELFF. DNA of the CDR3: TGTGCCAGCAATAGGGGCATGCTGACCGGGGAGCTGTTTTTT.

This clonotype was observed many times. The chain links TRBV9 to TRBJ2-1, with no clear D. The CDR3 totals 14 residues. CDR1 SGDLS and CDR2 YYNGEE come from the germline V gene. The germline V and J ends were trimmed by 0 bases and 5 bases, with 9 bases remaining between them. In DNA form, the CDR3 reads TGTGCCAGCAGCGTAGAGGTCCACAACAATGAGCAGTTCTTC. As protein: CASSVEVHNNEQFF.

This clonotype was seen repeatedly, ten times or more. The CDR3 sequence is CASSVETDTQYF. The DNA of the CDR3 is TGTGCCAGCAGCGTAGAAACAGATACGCAGTATTTT. J is TRBJ2-3 and V is TRBV9; D call uncertain. CDR1 and CDR2 from the germline V gene are SGDLS and YYNGEE. The CDR3 has 12 amino acids. Trimming left V 0 bases short and J 3 bases short, with 2 bases between.

This clonotype appeared many times. The chain carries TRBV9 and TRBJ1-1; D perhaps matches TRBD1 (5 bases). V lost 0 bases and J 3 bases, leaving 15 bases between the germline ends. CDR1 SGDLS and CDR2 YYNGEE come from the germline V gene. The CDR3 consists of 16 residues. The CDR3 is CASSVAAAIGDTEAFF. In DNA, the CDR3 is TGTGCCAGCAGCGTAGCGGCAGCCATAGGGGACACTGAAGCTTTCTTT. Drawing the rest from reference TRBV9 and TRBJ1-1, the complete variable domain is DSGVTQTPKHLITATGQRVTLRCSPRSGDLSVYWYQQSLDQGLQFLIQYYNGEERAKGNILERFSAQQFPDLHSELNLSSLELGDSALYFCASSVAAAIGDTEAFFGQGTRLTVV.

This clonotype has at least ten counts. The chain uses TRBV9 and TRBJ1-1, with D possibly TRBD1 on 6 matching bases. The CDR3 contains 15 residues. Looked up from germline, CDR1 is SGDLS and CDR2 is YYNGEE. The V end was cut by 4 bases, the J end by 0 bases, with 13 bases between. The CDR3 loop is CASSPGGSLNTEAFF. The DNA of the CDR3 is TGTGCCAGCAGCCCCGGGGGCAGCTTGAACACTGAAGCTTTCTTT. The entire variable domain, with the rest obtained from reference TRBV9 and TRBJ1-1, is as follows: DSGVTQTPKHLITATGQRVTLRCSPRSGDLSVYWYQQSLDQGLQFLIQYYNGEERAKGNILERFSAQQFPDLHSELNLSSLELGDSALYFCASSPGGSLNTEAFFGQGTRLTVV.

This clonotype was observed many times. V is TRBV9 and J is TRBJ2-1; TRBD2 agrees at 11 bases. Germline trimming cut 3 bases from V and 8 bases from J; bases unmatched to any gene: 4. The CDR3 has 14 residues. Germline V gene sequence: CDR1 SGDLS, CDR2 YYNGEE. The DNA for the CDR3 is TGTGCCAGCAGCGCTGTGACTAGCGGGGATGAGCAGTTCTTC. This codes for CASSAVTSGDEQFF. Combining the CDR3 with reference TRBV9 and TRBJ2-1 gives the whole variable domain DSGVTQTPKHLITATGQRVTLRCSPRSGDLSVYWYQQSLDQGLQFLIQYYNGEERAKGNILERFSAQQFPDLHSELNLSSLELGDSALYFCASSAVTSGDEQFFGPGTRLTVL.

Ten or more counts support this clonotype. V gene TRBV9 combines with J gene TRBJ2-6, with a weak D call TRBD1 (5 bases). Trimming shortened V by 1 base and J by 0 bases, and 14 bases separated the two germline ends. Looked up from germline, CDR1 is SGDLS and CDR2 is YYNGEE. The CDR3 length is 18 residues. CDR3 DNA sequence: TGTGCCAGCAGCGTATGGCAGGGTATAAACTCTGGGGCCAACGTCCTGACTTTC. Residues: CASSVWQGINSGANVLTF.

This clonotype was counted many times. This sequence joins TRBV9 and TRBJ2-1, with 8 bases lining up with TRBD1. J lost 9 bases, V lost 4 bases, and 15 bases had no gene match. In germline, CDR1 is SGDLS, CDR2 YYNGEE. This CDR3 spans 16 amino acids. CDR3 amino acids: CASSFRTGTEGIEQFF. Here the CDR3 DNA reads TGTGCCAGCAGCTTCCGGACAGGGACGGAAGGGATTGAGCAGTTCTTC.

This clonotype has a handful of counts. The V gene is TRBV9, the J gene TRBJ2-7; the D gene is possibly TRBD1 (5 bases). The length of the CDR3 is 13 residues. Trimming took off 3 bases at V and 10 bases at J, with 17 bases between the two ends. Germline CDR1 SGDLS, CDR2 YYNGEE. CDR3 coding DNA: TGTGCCAGCAGCGCCGCCAATGGGCGGACACAGTACTTC. Its protein product is CASSAANGRTQYF.

In its sample, this clonotype was seen many times. The chain has TRBV9 and TRBJ2-6; D uncertain. Trimming shortened V by 6 bases and J by 0 bases, and 16 bases separated the two germline ends. The CDR3 is 17 residues long. The germline V gene has CDR1 SGDLS and CDR2 YYNGEE. CDR3 coding DNA: TGTGCCAGCACCCACATGGGCAGGAGCTCTGGGGCCAACGTCCTGACTTTC. It codes for CASTHMGRSSGANVLTF.

This clonotype has at least ten counts. This chain joins TRBV9 and TRBJ2-3, with 8 bases matching TRBD2. V was clipped by 2 bases and J by 6 bases; unmatched bases: 2. Germline V gene lookup returns CDR1 SGDLS and CDR2 YYNGEE. The CDR3 is 13 residues long. The CDR3 region has the DNA TGTGCCAGCAGCGTCTCGGGGGGGGATACGCAGTATTTT. Amino acids: CASSVSGGDTQYF.

This clonotype was picked up many times. This chain joins TRBV9 and TRBJ1-2, with TRBD1 matching over 12 bases. Losses at the gene ends were 3 bases for V and 6 bases for J; bases not matched to a gene: 6. The CDR3 has 15 residues. Per germline, CDR1 SGDLS and CDR2 YYNGEE. CDR3 coding DNA: TGTGCCAGCAGCGCCGGGGGACAGGGGGCTAATGGCTACACCTTC. Amino acid sequence: CASSAGGQGANGYTF.

This clonotype was seen ten or more times. The chain links TRBV9 to TRBJ1-1; D is uncertain. CDR3 length: 14 amino acids. V shed 4 bases and J shed 8 bases, with 18 bases lying between them. The germline CDR1 and CDR2 sequences are SGDLS and YYNGEE. CDR3 protein: CASSSRGNPREAFF. CDR3 in DNA: TGTGCCAGCAGCTCCAGAGGGAACCCGAGGGAAGCTTTCTTT.

This clonotype showed up many times. The genes are TRBV9 and TRBJ2-3, with 10 bases matching TRBD2. Germline V gene sequence: CDR1 SGDLS, CDR2 YYNGEE. The CDR3 consists of 17 residues. J was trimmed by 2 bases and V by 0 bases; bases with no gene match: 6. Here the CDR3 DNA reads TGTGCCAGCAGCGTAGACCCTAGCGGGGGACTCACAGATACGCAGTATTTT. Translating it yields CASSVDPSGGLTDTQYF.

The CDR3 is CASSPYQGGNYGYTF. The CDR3 DNA reads as TGTGCCAGCAGCCCCTACCAAGGGGGCAACTATGGCTACACCTTC. The chain uses TRBV9 and TRBJ1-2; TRBD1 matches 7 bases. The CDR3 is 15 residues long. V gave up 4 bases and J gave up 2 bases; unmatched junction bases: 8. From germline, CDR1 is SGDLS and CDR2 YYNGEE.

This clonotype was observed at least ten times. V gene TRBV9 combines with J gene TRBJ1-1; no reliable D call. CDR3 size: 14 residues. Germline V lookup: CDR1 SGDLS, CDR2 YYNGEE. Trimming removed 2 bases at V and 5 bases at J, with 13 bases between. In DNA, the CDR3 is TGTGCCAGCAGCGTCGGGGTCGGGGATACTGAAGCTTTCTTT. Protein: CASSVGVGDTEAFF.

This clonotype showed up many times. This chain uses TRBV9 with TRBJ1-4, with D unresolved. Deletions cut 0 bases from V and 8 bases from J, with 11 bases between. Germline V lookup: CDR1 SGDLS, CDR2 YYNGEE. This CDR3 is built from 14 residues. The CDR3: CASSVAWQSEKLFF. The CDR3 nucleotides read TGTGCCAGCAGCGTAGCTTGGCAGTCAGAAAAACTGTTTTTT. Looking up the rest from reference TRBV9 and TRBJ1-4 gives the full variable domain: DSGVTQTPKHLITATGQRVTLRCSPRSGDLSVYWYQQSLDQGLQFLIQYYNGEERAKGNILERFSAQQFPDLHSELNLSSLELGDSALYFCASSVAWQSEKLFFGSGTQLSVL.